These 16 T cell receptor beta chains share one sample of origin, sequenced in a study of shared clonotypes between healthy human individuals. Terminally differentiated effector memory CD45RA+ cells were excluded by CCR7 positive selection of CD45RO-negative cells. Repertoires were generated with immunoSEQ multiplex PCR, while TCRdb's copy carries only in-frame clones and drops some. The sample has hundreds of thousands of clones, around 96% seen once. Source material: naive CD8+ T cells sorted from blood. The receptors were sampled from a man aged 30-40 years in good health.

The chain employs TRBV15 and TRBJ2-3; 10 positions agree with TRBD2. Germline values: CDR1 LNHNV, CDR2 YYDKDF (reference sequence). Trimming at V came to 4 bases and at J to 9 bases, leaving 4 bases not matched to a gene. This CDR3 spans 13 amino acids. Written as DNA, the CDR3 is TGTGCCACCAGCACCGGACTAGCGGCCACGCAGTATTTT. Protein sequence: CATSTGLAATQYF. Full variable domain (outside the CDR3, taken from reference TRBV15 and TRBJ2-3): DAMVIQNPRYQVTQFGKPVTLSCSQTLNHNVMYWYQQKSSQAPKLLFHYYDKDFNNEADTPDNFQSRRPNTSFCFLDIRSPGLGDTAMYLCATSTGLAATQYFGPGTRLTVL.

V usage is TRBV29-1 and J usage is TRBJ2-1, with 12 bases identical to TRBD2. After removal of 3 bases from V and 8 bases from J, the junction contained 14 bases not matched to a gene. The CDR3 consists of 17 residues. Germline V gives CDR1 SQVTM, CDR2 ANQGSEA. The CDR3 region has the DNA TGCAGCGTTGATCCGGTAATGACTAGCGGGAGCGTTGATGAGCAGTTCTTC. It codes for CSVDPVMTSGSVDEQFF.

The V gene is TRBV7-9, the J gene TRBJ2-7; D call uncertain. CDR3 length: 14 residues. V was cut by 1 base and J by 2 bases, with 9 bases left in between. Germline-derived CDR1 and CDR2 are SEHNR and FQNEAQ (reference sequence). The CDR3 bases are TGTGCCAGCAGCTTAGGGGGAAAACCCTACGAGCAGTACTTC. It translates to CASSLGGKPYEQYF.

The chain employs TRBV5-8 and TRBJ2-2; D perhaps matches TRBD1 (6 bases). Germline loops: CDR1 SGHTS, CDR2 YDEGEE. The CDR3 spans 17 residues. V was trimmed by 1 base and J by 5 bases, leaving 18 bases between them. The CDR3 sequence: CASSLTPPGARTGELFF. CDR3 bases: TGTGCCAGCAGCTTGACGCCCCCAGGGGCGCGGACCGGGGAGCTGTTTTTT.

The chain has TRBV28 and TRBJ2-7; TRBD1 agrees at 11 bases. Germline CDR1 is MDHEN and CDR2 is SYDVKM. V trimming: 8 bases; J trimming: 4 bases; junction bases outside the gene matches: 7. CDR3 length equals 14 residues. CDR3 amino acids: CASRRTGGFYEQYF. The DNA of the CDR3 is TGTGCCAGCCGCAGGACAGGGGGCTTTTACGAGCAGTACTTC.

V usage is TRBV4-3 and J usage is TRBJ2-5; D is undetermined. The germline gives CDR1 LGHNA, CDR2 YSLEER. With 1 base removed from V and 5 bases from J, the gap between germline ends came to 11 bases. This CDR3 comprises 14 residues. The CDR3 region has the DNA TGCGCCAGCAGCCAAGGGCTCGGTTCCGAGACCCAGTACTTC. Translating it yields CASSQGLGSETQYF.

This chain connects TRBV5-1 to TRBJ2-1; TRBD1 matches at 7 bases. CDR3 size: 15 residues. With V trimmed by 4 bases and J by 3 bases, 7 bases remained unmatched. Germline V gene sequence: CDR1 SGHRS, CDR2 YFSETQ. The CDR3 DNA sequence: TGCGCCAGCAGCAGCGAGGACAGGTACTACAATGAGCAGTTCTTC. This sequence encodes CASSSEDRYYNEQFF.

The chain uses TRBV13 and TRBJ2-6; 7 bases match TRBD1. CDR3 length equals 17 residues. Germline values: CDR1 PRHDT, CDR2 FYEKMQ (reference sequence). V shed 2 bases, J shed 0 bases, and the junction held 4 bases outside the gene matches. The CDR3 reads CASSLTTGASGANVLTF. The CDR3 coding sequence is TGTGCCAGCAGCTTAACCACAGGGGCCTCTGGGGCCAACGTCCTGACTTTC.

This sequence joins TRBV7-9 and TRBJ2-3, with D tentatively TRBD1 or TRBD2 (6 bases each). The CDR3 consists of 16 residues. Germline values: CDR1 SEHNR, CDR2 FQNEAQ (reference sequence). V lost 5 bases and J lost 4, with 19 bases in between. CDR3 protein: CASSLSRGRFADTQYF. The CDR3 bases are TGTGCCAGCAGCCTAAGTCGGGGGCGGTTTGCAGATACGCAGTATTTT.

The chain has TRBV5-6 and TRBJ2-6; D might be TRBD1 or TRBD2, each matching 6 bases. The V end lost 7 bases, the J end lost 0 bases, and 17 bases lay between the germline ends. This CDR3 is built from 17 residues. Germline V CDR1 and CDR2: SGHDT, YYEEEE. The CDR3 spells CASGPGGSISGANVLTF. In DNA form, the CDR3 reads TGTGCCAGCGGACCCGGGGGCTCCATCTCTGGGGCCAACGTCCTGACTTTC.

The genes are TRBV6-5 and TRBJ2-1, with D perhaps matching TRBD1 or TRBD2 (5 bases each). V lost 5 bases and J 1 base, leaving 6 bases between the germline ends. CDR1 and CDR2 from the germline V gene are MNHEY and SVGAGI. The CDR3 is 13 residues long. The DNA for the CDR3 is TGTGCCAGCAGTGAGGGGTCCTACAATGAGCAGTTCTTC. Protein sequence: CASSEGSYNEQFF.

V usage is TRBV10-3 and J usage is TRBJ2-5; 11 positions agree with TRBD2. CDR1 is ENHRY, CDR2 SYGVKD, per germline. Losses at the gene ends were 2 bases for V and 4 bases for J; bases not matched to a gene: 6. This CDR3 has 16 amino acids. The CDR3: CAISEANLAGGETQYF. CDR3 in DNA: TGTGCCATCAGTGAGGCCAATCTAGCGGGAGGAGAGACCCAGTACTTC.

CDR3 sequence reads: CASSSTRAGTRSYNEQFF. The CDR3 DNA sequence: TGTGCCAGCAGCTCTACCCGAGCCGGGACACGCTCCTACAATGAGCAGTTCTTC. J is TRBJ2-1 and V is TRBV7-9; possibly TRBD1 for D (6 bases). Trimming took off 4 bases at V and 0 bases at J, with 19 bases between the two ends. The germline CDR1 and CDR2 sequences are SEHNR and FQNEAQ (reference sequence). CDR3 length: 18 amino acids.

The V call is TRBV29-1, the J call TRBJ2-7, with D unresolved. The germline V and J ends were trimmed by 3 bases and 3 bases, with 12 bases remaining between them. CDR1 is SQVTM and CDR2 is ANQGSEA in the germline V gene. The CDR3 extends over 13 amino acids. The CDR3 loop is CSVDRSGYYEQYF. The CDR3 region has the DNA TGCAGCGTTGATAGGTCCGGGTACTACGAGCAGTACTTC.

The V and J genes are TRBV6-1 and TRBJ2-1; D not resolved. The CDR3 spans 15 residues. Germline V gene data show CDR1 as MNHNS and CDR2 as SASEGT. V was shortened by 2 bases and J by 0 bases, with 8 bases between the two germline ends. The CDR3 protein is CASSEIYFSYNEQFF. As DNA, the CDR3 is TGTGCCAGCAGTGAAATCTACTTCTCCTACAATGAGCAGTTCTTC.

The chain recombines TRBV5-6 with TRBJ2-7, with D maybe TRBD1 (5 bases). Per germline, CDR1 SGHDT and CDR2 YYEEEE. V shed 3 bases and J shed 3 bases, with 10 bases lying between them. This CDR3 is 13 amino acids long. The CDR3 DNA sequence: TGTGCCAGCAGCTATCAGGGAAACTACGAGCAGTACTTC. This encodes CASSYQGNYEQYF.